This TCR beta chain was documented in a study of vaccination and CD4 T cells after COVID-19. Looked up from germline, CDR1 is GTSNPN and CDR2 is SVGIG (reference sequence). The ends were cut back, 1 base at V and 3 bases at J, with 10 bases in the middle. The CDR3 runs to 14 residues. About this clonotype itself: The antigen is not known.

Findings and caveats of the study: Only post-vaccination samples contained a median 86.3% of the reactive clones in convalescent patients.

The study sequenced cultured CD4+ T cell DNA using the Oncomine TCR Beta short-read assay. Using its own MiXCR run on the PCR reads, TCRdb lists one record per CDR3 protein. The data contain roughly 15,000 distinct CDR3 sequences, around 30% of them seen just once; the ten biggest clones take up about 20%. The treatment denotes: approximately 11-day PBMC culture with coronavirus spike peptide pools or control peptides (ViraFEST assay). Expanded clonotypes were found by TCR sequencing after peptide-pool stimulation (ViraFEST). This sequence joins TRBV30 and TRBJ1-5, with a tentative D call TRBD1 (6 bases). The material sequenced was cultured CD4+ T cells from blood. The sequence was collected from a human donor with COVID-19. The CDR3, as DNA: TGTGCCTGGAGTGGGGGACACTCCAATCAGCCCCAGCATTTT. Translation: CAWSGGHSNQPQHF.